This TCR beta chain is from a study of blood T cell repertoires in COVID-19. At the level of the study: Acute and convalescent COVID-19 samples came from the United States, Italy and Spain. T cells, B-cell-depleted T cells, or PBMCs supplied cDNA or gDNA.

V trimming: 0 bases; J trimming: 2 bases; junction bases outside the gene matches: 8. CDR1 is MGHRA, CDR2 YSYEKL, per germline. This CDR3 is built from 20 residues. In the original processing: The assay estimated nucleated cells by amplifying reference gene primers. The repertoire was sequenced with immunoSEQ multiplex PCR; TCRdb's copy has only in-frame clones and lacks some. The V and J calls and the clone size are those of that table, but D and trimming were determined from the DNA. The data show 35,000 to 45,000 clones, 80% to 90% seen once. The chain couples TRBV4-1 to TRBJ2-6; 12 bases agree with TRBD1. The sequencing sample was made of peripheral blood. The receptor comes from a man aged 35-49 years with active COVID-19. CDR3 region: CASSQDHRGTGGPGANVLTF. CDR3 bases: TGCGCCAGCAGCCAAGATCATCGAGGGACAGGGGGCCCTGGGGCCAACGTCCTGACTTTC.